This entry describes one T cell receptor beta chain. The data were obtained in a study of blood T cell repertoires in COVID-19. The wider study: COVID-19 samples, acute and convalescent, were from the United States, Italy and Spain.

In the authors' workflow: Amplification of reference gene primers was used by the study to estimate nucleated cell counts. This table comes from immunoSEQ multiplex PCR, and its TCRdb copy is limited to in-frame clones, with some not included. V, J and clone size derive from that table, while D and trimming were established from the DNA sequence. The sample gives approximately 260,000 clones, around 80% of which show up once; over 3% is in the top ten. The V end lost 5 bases, the J end lost 7 bases, and 15 bases lay between the germline ends. Looked up from germline, CDR1 is SGHAT and CDR2 is FQNNGV. This CDR3 is 14 amino acids long.

The J gene is TRBJ1-5, the V gene TRBV11-2, with TRBD1 as a possible D gene (5 bases). Material: peripheral blood. The clonotype comes from a woman between 35 and 50 years old with active or convalescent COVID-19. CDR3 in DNA: TGTGCCAGCAGCAAAGGGACGGGAGGGCAGCCCCAGCATTTT. It encodes CASSKGTGGQPQHF.